These T cell receptor beta chains were read from a single sample in a study of T cell responses to AZD1222 COVID-19 vaccine. Profiled with immunoSEQ multiplex PCR; TCRdb holds only in-frame clones, not every one. Of about 110,000 clones listed, approximately 94% were seen once; the top ten hold 2.9%. This material consisted of peripheral blood, taken 28 days after the second AZD1222 dose. The receptor source for this set is an adult who received the AZD1222 COVID-19 vaccine. Both conserved end residues are part of each CDR3. Each record gives: clone size, D gene, V gene, J gene, CDR3 DNA, CDR3 protein. D genes are given only for firm matches. The size of a clone is reported for some rows only, either as once, few or many, or as a class for expanded clones.

NA	NA	TRBV19	TRBJ2-1	TGTGCCAGTAGTATAGTTGCAGGGGCCAATGAGCAGTTCTTC	CASSIVAGANEQFF
NA	NA	TRBV7-9	TRBJ1-1	TGTGCCAGCAGCCCCTCCCGGGGCAGGGAGAACACTGAAGCTTTCTTT	CASSPSRGRENTEAFF
NA	TRBD2	TRBV6-5	TRBJ2-1	TGTGCCAGCAGTTACTCTGGCGGGAGTATGGATGAGCAGTTCTTC	CASSYSGGSMDEQFF
NA	NA	TRBV29-1	TRBJ2-1	TGCAGCGTTGGAGGGGGACTGGAGATGTACAATGAGCAGTTCTTC	CSVGGGLEMYNEQFF
NA	TRBD1	TRBV6-5	TRBJ1-2	TGTGCCAGCTCCGCCGGGGGACAGGGACATGGCTACACCTTC	CASSAGGQGHGYTF
NA	TRBD1	TRBV6-6	TRBJ1-2	TGTGCCAGCAGTTTAAGACAGGGGGTGTATGGCTACACCTTC	CASSLRQGVYGYTF
NA	TRBD1	TRBV4-2	TRBJ1-2	TGTGCCAGCAGCCAGCGCCCAGACAGGGAGGCCTCCCCCAACTATGGCTACACCTTC	CASSQRPDREASPNYGYTF
NA	NA	TRBV29-1	TRBJ1-2	TGCAGCGCCCGTAAAGGAGGACTAATGTCGGGCTACACCTTC	CSARKGGLMSGYTF
NA	NA	TRBV9	TRBJ1-2	TGTGCCAGCAGCGGTCGGTGGGACGGGGACAAGTCCGACTATGGCTACACCTTC	CASSGRWDGDKSDYGYTF
NA	NA	TRBV9	TRBJ2-1	TGTGCCAGCAGCGTAGGTCGGCTGTTGGTCTTC	CASSVGRLLVF
NA	TRBD2	TRBV4-1	TRBJ2-2	TGCGCCAGCAGCCAAGATCAACTAGCGGGGACCGGGGAGCTGTTTTTT	CASSQDQLAGTGELFF
NA	TRBD1	TRBV2	TRBJ2-2	TGTGCCAGCAATCCAGGGGGAAACATGGGGGAGCTGTTTTTT	CASNPGGNMGELFF
once	NA	TRBV11-3	TRBJ2-5	TGTGCCAGCAGCGGGGGGTACCAAGAGACCCAGTACTTC	CASSGGYQETQYF
NA	NA	TRBV10-3	TRBJ1-2	TGTGCCATCAGTGACAGTATGATAAGGGATGGCTACACCTTC	CAISDSMIRDGYTF
NA	NA	TRBV30	TRBJ1-5	TGTGCCTGGAGTGGAGGGCAGTATAGCAATCAGCCCCAGCATTTT	CAWSGGQYSNQPQHF
once	TRBD2	TRBV19	TRBJ2-1	TGTGCCAGTACCCAGGGGACTAGCGTCGACAATGAGCAGTTCTTC	CASTQGTSVDNEQFF
NA	TRBD1	TRBV5-4	TRBJ1-2	TGTGCCAGCAGCTTGGAACAGGGGGCTAACTATGGCTACACCTTC	CASSLEQGANYGYTF
NA	NA	TRBV6-5	TRBJ2-5	TGTGCCAGCAGATCACAGGGTACAGTTGAGACCCAGTACTTC	CASRSQGTVETQYF
few	NA	TRBV6-6	TRBJ2-3	TGTGCCAGCAGTTACTCGGATCGGGAGGATACGCAGTATTTT	CASSYSDREDTQYF
NA	NA	TRBV11-2	TRBJ1-3	TGTGCCACCGATAGGTTGGGCAGATCCGGAAACACCATATATTTT	CATDRLGRSGNTIYF
NA	TRBD2	TRBV5-1	TRBJ2-3	TGCGCCAGCAGCTCGACTAGCGGGAGATATACGCAGTATTTT	CASSSTSGRYTQYF
NA	TRBD1	TRBV7-9	TRBJ1-1	TGTGCCAGCAGAAGTGTAGACAGGGTAAGGACTGAAGCTTTCTTT	CASRSVDRVRTEAFF
NA	NA	TRBV2	TRBJ2-7	TGTGCCAGCAGTGAGTCGGACAGCCTGTTCTCCTACGAGCAGTACTTC	CASSESDSLFSYEQYF
NA	NA	TRBV10-3	TRBJ1-3	TGTGCCATCAGGGGAAGCTCTGGAAACACCATATATTTT	CAIRGSSGNTIYF
NA	TRBD1	TRBV10-3	TRBJ1-6	TGTGCCATCATGGGACAGCTCAACTCACCCCTCCACTTT	CAIMGQLNSPLHF
NA	TRBD1	TRBV18	TRBJ1-5	TGTGCCAGCTCACCCCCCGGGACAGAATATAGCAATCAGCCCCAGCATTTT	CASSPPGTEYSNQPQHF
NA	NA	TRBV6-6	TRBJ2-5	TGTGCCAGCAGTTACTCGGAGTTCCAAGAGACCCAGTACTTC	CASSYSEFQETQYF
NA	NA	TRBV20-1	TRBJ2-3	TGCAGCTACCAACCCGGAGATACGCAGTATTTT	CSYQPGDTQYF
NA	NA	TRBV29-1	TRBJ2-3	TGCAGCGTGGGGACACCGACAGATACGCAGTATTTT	CSVGTPTDTQYF
NA	NA	TRBV12-3/TRBV12-4	TRBJ1-1	TGTGCCAGCAGCTACGGTGGGGGTATTGAAGCTTTCTTT	CASSYGGGIEAFF
NA	NA	TRBV7-6	TRBJ1-6	TGTGCCAGCGGCCCGGGGGTGGCAAGAGATTCCTATAATTCACCCCTCCACTTT	CASGPGVARDSYNSPLHF
once	NA	TRBV9	TRBJ2-1	TGTGCCAGCAGCGTAGAATGGCCATTCTACAATGAGCAGTTCTTC	CASSVEWPFYNEQFF
NA	NA	TRBV2	TRBJ2-7	TGTGCCAGCAGTCGGGTCCCTAGAAACGAGCAGTACTTC	CASSRVPRNEQYF